One and the same sample provided the 29 T cell receptor beta chains below, sequenced in a study of T cell repertoires in cytomegalovirus infection. TCRdb processed the reads anew with MiXCR; each CDR3 protein has one entry. This table holds 40,000 to 55,000 distinct CDR3 sequences, roughly 20% found once. Their recognized antigens are unknown. The specimen was CD8+ T cells from cultured PBMCs, collected from culture after CMV antigen stimulation. These receptors all stem from a human donor in good health (CMV status not recorded). Some clones in this sample may be carry-over from other donors' samples.

This CDR3 reads CASSLYRDSSNEKLFF. The CDR3, as DNA: TGTGCCAGCAGCTTATATCGGGACAGTTCTAATGAAAAACTGTTTTTT. V is TRBV7-9 and J is TRBJ1-4; 7 bases are shared with TRBD1. This CDR3 comprises 16 residues. After removal of 2 bases from V and 3 bases from J, the junction contained 6 bases not matched to a gene. CDR1 SEHNR and CDR2 FQNEAQ come from the germline V gene (reference sequence).

This clonotype showed up just a few times. The chain joins TRBV12-3 or TRBV12-4 to TRBJ2-3; D possibly corresponds to TRBD2 (6 bases). Trimming cost V 3 bases and J 1 base, with 11 bases left between them. CDR3 length: 15 residues. This CDR3 reads CASSFRPGGTDTQYF. In nucleotides, the CDR3 is TGTGCCAGCAGTTTCCGGCCGGGGGGCACAGATACGCAGTATTTT.

Only a few counts were recorded for this clonotype. The chain employs TRBV7-2 and TRBJ2-5; D perhaps matches TRBD1 (5 bases). CDR1 is SGHTA, CDR2 FQGNSA, per germline. The germline V and J ends were trimmed by 1 base and 5 bases, with 17 bases remaining between them. This CDR3 has 16 residues. The CDR3 nucleotides are TGTGCCAGCAGCTTAGAGATCTCCAGGACACGGGAGACCCAGTACTTC. It yields the protein CASSLEISRTRETQYF.

J is TRBJ1-4 and V is TRBV2, with D uncertain. V lost 11 bases, J lost 7 bases, and 14 bases lay in between. CDR3 length: 12 amino acids. CDR1 is SNHLY, CDR2 FYNNEI, per germline. The CDR3 DNA reads TGTGCCGGCCGCCTACTCAGTGAAAAACTGTTTTTT. Translated, it gives CAGRLLSEKLFF.

The V gene is TRBV6-6, the J gene TRBJ1-2; perhaps TRBD1 as D (5 bases). Trimming cost V 7 bases and J 3 bases, with 18 bases left between them. CDR1 is MNHNY, CDR2 SVGAGI, per germline (reference sequence). The CDR3 contains 15 residues. DNA of the CDR3: TGTGCCAGCACCGAGGGGCAGTGCCCTTACTATGGCTACACCTTC. This translates into CASTEGQCPYYGYTF.

This clonotype has only a few counts. The chain joins TRBV7-2 to TRBJ1-4, with D unclear. The germline gives CDR1 SGHTA, CDR2 FQGNSA. V dropped 1 base and J dropped 8 bases, with 8 bases sitting between them. CDR3 size: 13 residues. The CDR3 bases are TGTGCCAGCAGCTTAGGTAGTCGCGAAAAACTGTTTTTT. Protein: CASSLGSREKLFF.

The chain couples TRBV7-9 to TRBJ2-1; 9 bases fit TRBD2. Per the germline V gene, CDR1 is SEHNR and CDR2 is FQNEAQ (reference sequence). V was pared by 5 bases and J by 8 bases, with 7 bases of the junction left unmatched. The CDR3 sequence is 14 residues long. The CDR3 DNA reads as TGTGCCAGCAGCCGCGGGACTAGCTTGGATGAGCAGTTCTTC. This codes for CASSRGTSLDEQFF.

The chain has TRBV6-6 and TRBJ1-5, with D tentatively TRBD1 (5 bases). The germline V gene has CDR1 MNHNY and CDR2 SVGAGI (reference sequence). Trimming cost V 2 bases and J 2 bases, with 10 bases left between them. The CDR3 sequence is 15 residues long. The CDR3, as DNA: TGTGCCAGCAGTTACGCGCAAGGGGGCAATCAGCCCCAGCATTTT. It codes for CASSYAQGGNQPQHF.

This CDR3 is CASSSSSQGWTKNIQYF. CDR3 nucleotides: TGTGCCAGTAGTTCGAGTAGCCAGGGTTGGACCAAAAACATTCAGTACTTC. The chain uses TRBV19 and TRBJ2-4; D possibly corresponds to TRBD1 (5 bases). The V end lost 5 bases, the J end lost 2 bases, and 19 bases lay between the germline ends. Germline V gene data show CDR1 as LNHDA and CDR2 as SQIVND (reference sequence). This CDR3 spans 17 amino acids.

There are a few counts of this clonotype. CDR3 sequence: CASSLESYSTDTQYF. CDR3 nucleotides: TGTGCCAGCAGCTTGGAGTCTTATTCCACAGATACGCAGTATTTT. The rearrangement uses TRBV5-5 and TRBJ2-3; D gene uncertain. Germline lookup yields CDR1 SGHKS and CDR2 YYEKEE (reference sequence). This CDR3 is 15 amino acids long. V was trimmed by 0 bases and J by 2 bases, leaving 10 bases between them.

V usage is TRBV25-1 and J usage is TRBJ2-1, with unresolved D. CDR1 and CDR2 (germline): MGHDK, SYGVNS. The CDR3 totals 13 residues. V shed 4 bases and J shed 10 bases, with 14 bases lying between them. The CDR3 bases are TGTGCCAGCAGTGCTTCTGCCAGTGACGAGCAGTTCTTC. It translates to CASSASASDEQFF. Based on the CDR3 plus reference TRBV25-1 and TRBJ2-1, the full variable domain is EADIYQTPRYLVIGTGKKITLECSQTMGHDKMYWYQQDPGMELHLIHYSYGVNSTEKGDLSSESTVSRIRTEHFPLTLESARPSHTSQYLCASSASASDEQFFGPGTRLTVL.

The sample holds a few counts of this clonotype. One end of the junction fails to match germline, which may point to a read error. V gene TRBV7-8 combines with J gene TRBJ2-7; 7 bases agree with TRBD2. The CDR3 has 15 residues. CDR1 is SGHVS, CDR2 FQNEAQ, per germline. In DNA, the CDR3 is TGTGCCACCACTCTCCTGGGGGGGGATGTCTACGAGCAGCACTTC. It encodes CATTLLGGDVYEQHF.

This clonotype was picked up one time. The V gene is TRBV30, the J gene TRBJ2-2; the D is unclear. With 4 bases removed from V and 3 bases from J, the gap between germline ends came to 3 bases. The germline CDR1 and CDR2 sequences are GTSNPN and SVGIG (reference sequence). The CDR3 sequence is 11 residues long. CDR3 residues: CAWTYTGELFF. The CDR3 region has the DNA TGTGCCTGGACATACACCGGGGAGCTGTTTTTT.

This clonotype was observed a single time. The V and J genes are TRBV2 and TRBJ2-7; D gene unclear. Germline V CDR1 and CDR2: SNHLY, FYNNEI. CDR3 length: 12 amino acids. Trimming pared 2 bases from V and 1 base from J, leaving 3 bases between. The CDR3 protein is CASSEKSYEQYF. The CDR3 DNA is TGTGCCAGCAGTGAAAAGTCCTACGAGCAGTACTTC.

This rearrangement joins TRBV27 to TRBJ1-1; D gene ambiguous. Trimming took off 3 bases at V and 8 bases at J, with 25 bases between the two ends. This CDR3 is 17 amino acids long. Germline CDR1 MNHEY, CDR2 SMNVEV (reference sequence). As DNA, the CDR3 is TGTGCCAGCAGTTTTACGAATCACGGGGTTGGCGGTGGGGAAGCTTTCTTT. This encodes CASSFTNHGVGGGEAFF.

V usage is TRBV7-2 and J usage is TRBJ1-3; tentative D call: TRBD1 (5 bases). Looked up from germline, CDR1 is SGHTA and CDR2 is FQGNSA. V was trimmed by 7 bases and J by 4 bases, leaving 8 bases between them. The CDR3 has 12 amino acids. CDR3 DNA: TGTGCCAGCACTCGGGGGGGAAACACCATATATTTT. The encoded protein is CASTRGGNTIYF.

V is TRBV29-1 and J is TRBJ2-7; 9 bases fit TRBD2. With 7 bases clipped from V and 3 bases from J, the junction kept 10 bases outside the gene matches. Germline CDR1 reads SQVTM; CDR2 reads ANQGSEA. The CDR3 covers 14 residues. CDR3 in amino acids: CSARTGLAIYEQYF. CDR3 sequence (DNA): TGCAGCGCAAGAACGGGACTAGCAATCTACGAGCAGTACTTC.

In this sample, this clonotype turned up a few times. The chain carries TRBV7-2 and TRBJ2-7; the D is unclear. The CDR3 extends over 12 amino acids. The germline gives CDR1 SGHTA, CDR2 FQGNSA. V dropped 5 bases and J dropped 2 bases, with 7 bases sitting between them. The DNA of the CDR3 is TGTGCCAGCAGCGCGGTGGCCTACGAGCAGTACTTC. It specifies CASSAVAYEQYF.

The chain employs TRBV7-2 and TRBJ1-1; TRBD1 agrees at 8 bases. CDR1 is SGHTA, CDR2 FQGNSA, per germline. V lost 4 bases and J lost 7; bases outside the gene matches: 8. The CDR3 is made up of 14 amino acids. The CDR3 bases are TGTGCCAGCAGCTCCCCCGGCGGACAGGGTGAAGCTTTCTTT. Translation: CASSSPGGQGEAFF.

V gene TRBV12-3 or TRBV12-4 combines with J gene TRBJ1-1; no clear D. V gave up 6 bases and J gave up 1 base, with 6 bases separating them. The CDR3 has 12 residues. CDR3 DNA: TGTGCCAGCAGACAAGCGAACACTGAAGCTTTCTTT. Translated, it gives CASRQANTEAFF.

This clonotype was seen more than once but under ten times. The CDR3 here is CASSPGQGAFLYGYTF. The CDR3, as DNA: TGTGCCAGCAGCCCTGGACAGGGGGCTTTTCTCTATGGCTACACCTTC. The chain joins TRBV7-2 to TRBJ1-2, with 11 bases fitting TRBD1. CDR1 is SGHTA and CDR2 is FQGNSA in the germline V gene. This CDR3 is 16 amino acids long. The junction had 9 bases not matched to a gene; V was cut back by 5 bases and J by 4 bases. The full variable domain, its missing parts supplied by reference TRBV7-2 and TRBJ1-2, is GAGVSQSPSNKVTEKGKDVELRCDPISGHTALYWYRQSLGQGLEFLIYFQGNSAPDKSGLPSDRFSAERTGGSVSTLTIQRTQQEDSAVYLCASSPGQGAFLYGYTFGSGTRLTVV.

The rearrangement links TRBV6-2 or TRBV6-3 to TRBJ1-1, with 7 bases that match TRBD1. The ends lost 2 bases at V and 11 bases at J; junction bases unmatched: 5. This CDR3 contains 12 residues. Germline CDR1 is MNHEY and CDR2 is SVGEGT. The CDR3 sequence: CASSYGQEGAFF. For the CDR3, the DNA is TGTGCCAGCAGTTACGGACAGGAGGGTGCTTTCTTT.

The chain is built from TRBV3-1 and TRBJ2-7; D is uncertain. V dropped 5 bases and J dropped 4 bases, with 12 bases sitting between them. Germline V lookup: CDR1 LGHDT, CDR2 YNNKEL (reference sequence). The length of the CDR3 is 13 residues. This CDR3 reads CASSFRERYEQYF. The DNA of the CDR3 is TGTGCCAGCAGCTTCAGAGAGCGTTACGAGCAGTACTTC.

This clonotype was counted a few times. This chain links TRBV6-2 or TRBV6-3 with TRBJ2-1; 7 positions match TRBD2. Trimming took 8 bases from V and 11 from J; bases not matched to a gene: 6. Germline loops: CDR1 MNHEY, CDR2 SVGEGT. This CDR3 comprises 11 residues. CDR3 residues: CASSSAGQQFF. As DNA, the CDR3 is TGTGCCAGCTCCTCAGCGGGGCAGCAGTTCTTC.

V usage is TRBV6-2 or TRBV6-3 and J usage is TRBJ1-5, with 9 bases aligning to TRBD1. The CDR3 contains 15 residues. Losses at the gene ends were 4 bases for V and 1 base for J; bases not matched to a gene: 2. The germline V gene has CDR1 MNHEY and CDR2 SVGEGT. CDR3: CASSSTGGSNQPQHF. The CDR3 DNA sequence: TGTGCCAGCAGTTCGACAGGGGGGAGCAATCAGCCCCAGCATTTT.

This clonotype came up many times. This chain uses TRBV7-8 with TRBJ1-1, with 7 bases lining up with TRBD1. V shed 2 bases, J shed 0 bases, and the junction held 3 bases outside the gene matches. Germline CDR1 is SGHVS and CDR2 is FQNEAQ. The CDR3 consists of 15 residues. The CDR3 here is CASSLTRGMNTEAFF. CDR3 nucleotides: TGTGCCAGCAGCTTAACCAGGGGGATGAACACTGAAGCTTTCTTT.

J is TRBJ1-2 and V is TRBV7-3; 8 nucleotides align to TRBD1. This CDR3 has 14 amino acids. V was pared by 5 bases and J by 4 bases, with 6 bases of the junction left unmatched. CDR1 is SGHTA, CDR2 FQGTGA, per germline. In nucleotides, the CDR3 is TGTGCCAGCAGCCGAGGACAGGGTGGCTATGGCTACACCTTC. It codes for CASSRGQGGYGYTF.

This clonotype was counted a few times. This chain connects TRBV7-2 to TRBJ2-3; 12 bases map to TRBD2. V was clipped by 5 bases and J by 6 bases; unmatched bases: 6. This CDR3 comprises 15 residues. Germline lookup yields CDR1 SGHTA and CDR2 FQGNSA. The DNA for the CDR3 is TGTGCCAGCAGCCCTAGCGGGGGGGCGGCGGATACGCAGTATTTT. Translated: CASSPSGGAADTQYF.

The rearrangement links TRBV11-1 to TRBJ2-1, with a possible D match to TRBD2 (5 bases). Germline loops: CDR1 SGHAT, CDR2 FQDESV (reference sequence). Trimming removed 3 bases from V and 6 bases from J, with 9 bases in between. This CDR3 comprises 13 residues. The CDR3 spells CASSFLAANEQFF. The DNA for the CDR3 is TGTGCCAGCAGCTTTCTAGCAGCCAATGAGCAGTTCTTC.